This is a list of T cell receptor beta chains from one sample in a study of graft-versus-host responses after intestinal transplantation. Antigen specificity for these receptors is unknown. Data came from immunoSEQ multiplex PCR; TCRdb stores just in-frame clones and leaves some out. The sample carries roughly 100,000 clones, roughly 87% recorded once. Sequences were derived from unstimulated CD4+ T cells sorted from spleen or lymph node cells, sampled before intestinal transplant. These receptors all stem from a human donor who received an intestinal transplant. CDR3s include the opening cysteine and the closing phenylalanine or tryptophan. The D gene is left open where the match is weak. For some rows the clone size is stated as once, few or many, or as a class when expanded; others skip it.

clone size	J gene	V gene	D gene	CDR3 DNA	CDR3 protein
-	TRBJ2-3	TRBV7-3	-	TGTGCCAGCAGCTTACAGGGGTGGAACACAGATACGCAGTATTTT	CASSLQGWNTDTQYF
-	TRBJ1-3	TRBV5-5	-	TGTGCCAGCAGCTTGGATGCTGGGGGTATCTCGTTCACCATATATTTT	CASSLDAGGISFTIYF
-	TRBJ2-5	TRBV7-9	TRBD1	TGTGCCAGCACGACAGGGGCTTTAGAGACCCAGTACTTC	CASTTGALETQYF
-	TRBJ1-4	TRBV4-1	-	TGCGCCAGCAGCCGGACGGCAACTAATGAAAAACTGTTTTTT	CASSRTATNEKLFF
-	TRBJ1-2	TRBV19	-	TGTGCCAGCAGCGTCTCCGACAGAAGGTATGGCTACACCTTC	CASSVSDRRYGYTF
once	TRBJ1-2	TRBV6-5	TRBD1	TGTGCCAGCAGACTGACAGGGTCCCATGGCTACACCTTC	CASRLTGSHGYTF
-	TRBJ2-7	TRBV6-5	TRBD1	TGTGCCAGCAGCCACCGGGACAGACACTACGAGCAGTACTTC	CASSHRDRHYEQYF
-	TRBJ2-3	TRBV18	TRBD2	TGTGCCAGCTCACCACTAGCGGGGGCAGATATGCAGTATTTT	CASSPLAGADMQYF
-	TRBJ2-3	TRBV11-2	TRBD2	TGTGCCAGCAGCGCCGGGACTAAAGATACGCAGTATTTT	CASSAGTKDTQYF
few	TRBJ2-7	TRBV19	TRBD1	TGTGCCAGTAGCCGGGACAGGGAGTACGAGCAGTACTTC	CASSRDREYEQYF
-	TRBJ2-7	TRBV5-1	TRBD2	TGCGCCAGCAGCTCGACTAGCGGGAGCGACGAGCAGTACTTC	CASSSTSGSDEQYF
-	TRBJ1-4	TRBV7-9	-	TGTGCCAGCAGCTTAGTGGTAGGGCCGGGTGAAAAACTGTTTTTT	CASSLVVGPGEKLFF
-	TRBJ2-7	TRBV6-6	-	TGTGCCAGCAGGACACACAATCAGGGTCCCTACGAGCAGTACTTC	CASRTHNQGPYEQYF
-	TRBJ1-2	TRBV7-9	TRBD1	TGTGCCAGCAGCTTATTTCACGCTGCCAGGGGGCAGTTTTATGGCTACACCTTC	CASSLFHAARGQFYGYTF
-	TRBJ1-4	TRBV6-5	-	TGTGCCAGCAGTTACTCAGGGGCCTCTAATGAAAAACTGTTTTTT	CASSYSGASNEKLFF
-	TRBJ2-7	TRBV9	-	TGTGCCAGCAGGCGGGGTTCCTACGAGCAGTACTTC	CASRRGSYEQYF
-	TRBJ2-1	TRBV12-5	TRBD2	TGTGCTAGTGGTTTGGTCCTAAAACCCTCGGGACTAGCGGGAGATTTATTTGATGAGCAGTTCTTC	CASGLVLKPSGLAGDLFDEQFF
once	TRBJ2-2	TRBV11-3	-	TGTGCCAGCAGCTTAAGCGACCTGAACACCGGGGAGCTGTTTTTT	CASSLSDLNTGELFF
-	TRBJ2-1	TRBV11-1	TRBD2	TGTGCCAGCAGCTCACGGACTAGCGGGAGTGGAGAGCAGTTCTTC	CASSSRTSGSGEQFF
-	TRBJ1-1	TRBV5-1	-	TGCGCCAGCAGCATCTGGGGTCGGGACACTGAAGCTTTCTTT	CASSIWGRDTEAFF
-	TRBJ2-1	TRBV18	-	TGTGCCAGCTCACCAACAGGGTACCCATACAATGAGCAGTTCTTC	CASSPTGYPYNEQFF
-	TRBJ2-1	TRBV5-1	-	TGCGCCAGCAGCTTGCTTTCGGGCCCCAATGAGCAGTTCTTC	CASSLLSGPNEQFF
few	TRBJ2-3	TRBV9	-	TGTGCCAGCAGCGTAGAATTTAGTACGCAGTATTTT	CASSVEFSTQYF
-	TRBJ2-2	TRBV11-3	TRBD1	TGTGCCAGCAGCTTAGATCCCGACAGGGGGCTCACCGGGGAGCTGTTTTTT	CASSLDPDRGLTGELFF
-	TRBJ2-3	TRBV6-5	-	TGTGCCAGCAGATATACAGATACGCAGTATTTT	CASRYTDTQYF
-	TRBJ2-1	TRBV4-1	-	TGTGCCAGCAGCCAAGGCAGGCGTACCTACAATGAGCAGTTCTTC	CASSQGRRTYNEQFF
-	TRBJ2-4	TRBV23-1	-	TGCGCCAGCAGTGAAGACAGAAACAAAAACATTCAGTACTTC	CASSEDRNKNIQYF
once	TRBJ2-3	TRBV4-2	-	TGTGCCAGCAGCCAAGTCGGAGCGCATAGCACAGATACGCAGTATTTT	CASSQVGAHSTDTQYF
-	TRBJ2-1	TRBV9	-	TGTGCCAGCAGCGCCCAAACCGGCCCAGGTATGTTCTTC	CASSAQTGPGMFF
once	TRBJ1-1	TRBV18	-	TGTGCCAGCTCACTTCAGTATGAAGCTTTCTTT	CASSLQYEAFF
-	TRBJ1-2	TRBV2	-	TGTGCCAGCAGTGAAAGACAGGTTGCACCTAACTATGGCTACACCTTC	CASSERQVAPNYGYTF
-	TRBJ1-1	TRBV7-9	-	TGTGCCAGCAGCTTAGTAATGAACACTGAAGCTTTCTTT	CASSLVMNTEAFF
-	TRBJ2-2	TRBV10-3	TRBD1	TGTGCCATCACCGCCCGGGACAGGGGCTCTTCGAACACCGGGGAGCTGTTTTTT	CAITARDRGSSNTGELFF
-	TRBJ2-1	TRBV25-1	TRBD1	TGTGCCAGCAGCCTGACACATAGGGGGCTTTACAATGAGCAGTTCTTC	CASSLTHRGLYNEQFF
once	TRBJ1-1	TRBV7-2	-	TGTGCCAGCAGCTTGGGAGGTTCTAGGAGATTGAACACTGAAGCTTTCTTT	CASSLGGSRRLNTEAFF
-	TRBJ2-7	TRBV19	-	TGTGCCAGTAGTAGAGAGGGTCCCTACGAGCAGTACTTC	CASSREGPYEQYF
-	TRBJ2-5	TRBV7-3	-	TGTGCCAGCAGCTTAACCAGGGATGGGACCCAGTACTTC	CASSLTRDGTQYF